The 17 T cell receptor beta chains presented below share a single source sample, sequenced in a study of T-cell memory formation after mild COVID-19. TCRdb independently ran MiXCR on the 5' RACE reads; one entry per CDR3 protein. The sample lists hundreds of thousands of distinct CDR3 sequences, roughly 23% occurring once. Sequencing was done on a sample of PBMCs or a T cell subset sorted from them (not recorded which). The receptors stem from an adult woman who had mild COVID-19 (a few samples of this study predate the infection). Cell type and time point are not known.

This clonotype showed up just a few times. V gene TRBV30 combines with J gene TRBJ1-5; D unresolved. The CDR3 is 14 residues long. Trimming cost V 2 bases and J 4 bases, with 12 bases left between them. Per germline, CDR1 GTSNPN and CDR2 SVGIG (reference sequence). As DNA, the CDR3 is TGTGCCTGGAGTAATTTGGGATCGAATCAGCCCCAGCATTTT. It codes for CAWSNLGSNQPQHF.

This clonotype was counted a few times. This chain links TRBV2 with TRBJ2-7; D gene ambiguous. Germline lookup yields CDR1 SNHLY and CDR2 FYNNEI. CDR3 length: 13 residues. Trimming stripped 6 bases from V and 6 bases from J, with 15 bases between. The CDR3: CASRPVLRFEQYF. The CDR3 DNA is TGTGCCAGCAGGCCGGTTTTGCGTTTCGAGCAGTACTTC.

The gene calls are TRBV29-1 and TRBJ1-1; 8 bases are a match to TRBD1. The CDR3 has 13 residues. V gave up 6 bases and J gave up 4 bases; unmatched junction bases: 7. Per the germline V gene, CDR1 is SQVTM and CDR2 is ANQGSEA. CDR3 DNA sequence: TGCAGCGTCAGAGGACAGGGCAGCACTGAAGCTTTCTTT. Translation: CSVRGQGSTEAFF.

The chain carries TRBV15 and TRBJ2-1; the match to TRBD2 covers 8 bases. Germline V gene data show CDR1 as LNHNV and CDR2 as YYDKDF (reference sequence). V lost 1 base, J lost 2 bases, and 4 bases stayed unmatched. The length of the CDR3 is 16 residues. CDR3 nucleotide sequence: TGTGCCACCAGCAGAGGAAGTAGCGGGGCCTACAATGAGCAGTTCTTC. It codes for CATSRGSSGAYNEQFF. Variable domain in full (rest from reference TRBV15 and TRBJ2-1): DAMVIQNPRYQVTQFGKPVTLSCSQTLNHNVMYWYQQKSSQAPKLLFHYYDKDFNNEADTPDNFQSRRPNTSFCFLDIRSPGLGDTAMYLCATSRGSSGAYNEQFFGPGTRLTVL.

The J gene is TRBJ1-1, the V gene TRBV6-5; 9 bases map to TRBD1. The CDR3 runs 15 residues. V gave up 0 bases and J gave up 7 bases; unmatched junction bases: 6. Germline-derived CDR1 and CDR2 are MNHEY and SVGAGI. The CDR3 DNA is TGTGCCAGCAGTTACTCAGACAGGGGGTCGAGTGAAGCTTTCTTT. Its translation is CASSYSDRGSSEAFF.

The chain employs TRBV7-2 and TRBJ1-2; 7 bases agree with TRBD1. Germline V lookup: CDR1 SGHTA, CDR2 FQGNSA. This CDR3 region has 16 residues. V was clipped by 5 bases and J by 6 bases; unmatched bases: 15. This CDR3 reads CASSASDRGRLDGYTF. DNA of the CDR3: TGTGCCAGCAGCGCCAGTGATAGGGGGCGATTGGATGGCTACACCTTC.

This rearrangement joins TRBV5-1 to TRBJ2-7; the D call may be TRBD1 or TRBD2 (5 bases each). This CDR3 is 16 amino acids long. V lost 5 bases to trimming and J lost 3 bases, with 21 bases between them. CDR1 is SGHRS and CDR2 is YFSETQ in the germline V gene. The CDR3 bases are TGCGCCAGCAGAGCCAGGGTGGGATGGACTCTCTACGAGCAGTACTTC. Its protein product is CASRARVGWTLYEQYF.

The table lists this clonotype with a few counts. The chain combines TRBV20-1 with TRBJ2-7; 9 nucleotides match TRBD1. The germline CDR1 and CDR2 sequences are DFQATT and SNEGSKA (reference sequence). V was pared by 4 bases and J by 3 bases, with 7 bases of the junction left unmatched. This CDR3 has 14 residues. Here the CDR3 DNA reads TGCAGTGCTACACGACAGGGGGGAGTCTACGAGCAGTACTTC. Translation: CSATRQGGVYEQYF.

The chain couples TRBV5-1 to TRBJ2-1; no firm D call. Germline CDR1 is SGHRS and CDR2 is YFSETQ. V dropped 3 bases and J dropped 13 bases, with 20 bases sitting between them. The CDR3 is 14 amino acids. The CDR3 nucleotides are TGCGCCAGCAGCTCGGCTTTTAGGGAATCCAATCAGTTCTTC. Translating gives CASSSAFRESNQFF.

This sequence joins TRBV7-9 and TRBJ1-1; tentative D call: TRBD1 (6 bases). The V end lost 6 bases, the J end lost 5 bases, and 16 bases lay between the germline ends. This CDR3 is built from 14 residues. Per germline, CDR1 SEHNR and CDR2 FQNEAQ (reference sequence). The CDR3 is CASRPNEGGTEAFF. The CDR3 DNA sequence: TGTGCCAGCAGGCCCAACGAGGGGGGGACTGAAGCTTTCTTT.

The chain is built from TRBV20-1 and TRBJ1-5; D remains unclear. The CDR3 has 16 residues. Trimming shortened V by 3 bases and J by 0 bases, and 15 bases separated the two germline ends. CDR1 is DFQATT and CDR2 is SNEGSKA in the germline V gene (reference sequence). In nucleotides, the CDR3 is TGCAGTGCTAGTCCCCCCCGTTCAGCTAGCAATCAGCCCCAGCATTTT. This sequence encodes CSASPPRSASNQPQHF.

The rearrangement links TRBV9 to TRBJ2-1; 12 bases fit TRBD2. The CDR3 covers 16 residues. V lost 3 bases to trimming and J lost 6 bases; unmatched junction nucleotides: 7. Germline V gene lookup returns CDR1 SGDLS and CDR2 YYNGEE. In nucleotides, the CDR3 is TGTGCCAGCAGCGCCCAACTAGCGGGAGGACTCAATGAGCAGTTCTTC. This encodes CASSAQLAGGLNEQFF.

The chain employs TRBV11-3 and TRBJ2-1; 10 bases are a match to TRBD2. The CDR3 sequence is 17 residues long. The germline V gene has CDR1 SGHNT and CDR2 YENEEA. With 5 bases clipped from V and 8 bases from J, the junction kept 15 bases outside the gene matches. CDR3 coding DNA: TGTGCCAGCAGCCCCCGACTGACTAGCGGGCCGGGTGATGAGCAGTTCTTC. This gives the protein CASSPRLTSGPGDEQFF.

This clonotype has only a few counts. V is TRBV20-1 and J is TRBJ1-1, with D possibly TRBD1 on 5 matching bases. There are 12 residues in the CDR3. Germline V gene lookup returns CDR1 DFQATT and CDR2 SNEGSKA (reference sequence). V lost 3 bases to trimming and J lost 8 bases, with 13 bases between them. CDR3 bases: TGCAGTGCTAGTAACCGAAGGGACGAAGCTTTCTTT. Its protein product is CSASNRRDEAFF.

This rearrangement joins TRBV3-1 to TRBJ2-2; D is undetermined. V shed 3 bases and J shed 4 bases, with 12 bases lying between them. The CDR3 extends over 15 amino acids. Germline CDR1 reads LGHDT; CDR2 reads YNNKEL (reference sequence). In DNA, the CDR3 is TGTGCCAGCAGCCAGTTCCACAGCGCCACCGGGGAGCTGTTTTTT. Its protein product is CASSQFHSATGELFF.

This chain connects TRBV18 to TRBJ1-2, with no clear D. CDR1 is KGHSH and CDR2 is LQKENI in the germline V gene. This CDR3 is built from 13 residues. V dropped 3 bases and J dropped 7 bases, with 12 bases sitting between them. Here the CDR3 reads CASSPRDTGGYTF. CDR3 DNA: TGTGCCAGCTCACCCCGGGATACGGGTGGCTACACCTTC.

The J gene is TRBJ2-1, the V gene TRBV5-6, with TRBD1 as a possible D gene (6 bases). Germline V CDR1 and CDR2: SGHDT, YYEEEE. This CDR3 has 14 amino acids. The germline V and J ends were trimmed by 4 bases and 9 bases, with 17 bases remaining between them. CDR3 loop: CASSPGLGAAEQFF. The CDR3 DNA follows: TGTGCCAGCAGCCCCGGTTTGGGGGCCGCTGAGCAGTTCTTC.